One and the same sample provided the 13 T cell receptor beta chains below, sequenced in a study of graft-versus-host responses after intestinal transplantation. No antigen has been assigned to these receptors. Sequencing was performed with immunoSEQ multiplex PCR; in TCRdb, only in-frame clones are kept and a portion is missing. The sample consists of 80,000 to 100,000 clones, roughly 92% of them appearing once. The input for sequencing was unstimulated CD8+ T cells sorted from spleen or lymph node cells, taken before transplant. The receptors derive from a human donor who was the organ donor for an intestinal transplant.

The chain carries TRBV9 and TRBJ2-1; D not certain. Germline loops: CDR1 SGDLS, CDR2 YYNGEE. Deletions cut 3 bases from V and 5 bases from J, with 12 bases between. The CDR3 covers 14 residues. CDR3 bases: TGTGCCAGCAGCGAGAGACTTGAGAACAATGAGCAGTTCTTC. Translating it yields CASSERLENNEQFF. The variable domain in full, completed from reference TRBV9 and TRBJ2-1, reads DSGVTQTPKHLITATGQRVTLRCSPRSGDLSVYWYQQSLDQGLQFLIQYYNGEERAKGNILERFSAQQFPDLHSELNLSSLELGDSALYFCASSERLENNEQFFGPGTRLTVL.

V is TRBV11-3 and J is TRBJ1-2; D perhaps matches TRBD1 (5 bases). The CDR3 runs 13 residues. Trimming pared 1 base from V and 8 bases from J, leaving 11 bases between. CDR1 is SGHNT, CDR2 YENEEA, per germline. DNA of the CDR3: TGTGCCAGCAGCTTAGTCGGAGGGGAAGGCTACACCTTC. Encoded protein: CASSLVGGEGYTF.

J is TRBJ1-2 and V is TRBV9, with unresolved D. CDR3 length equals 15 residues. Germline lookup yields CDR1 SGDLS and CDR2 YYNGEE. Trimming pared 0 bases from V and 5 bases from J, leaving 14 bases between. CDR3 in amino acids: CASSVDGSAGYGYTF. CDR3 bases: TGTGCCAGCAGCGTAGACGGAAGCGCCGGTTATGGCTACACCTTC. The variable domain in full, completed from reference TRBV9 and TRBJ1-2, reads DSGVTQTPKHLITATGQRVTLRCSPRSGDLSVYWYQQSLDQGLQFLIQYYNGEERAKGNILERFSAQQFPDLHSELNLSSLELGDSALYFCASSVDGSAGYGYTFGSGTRLTVV.

The genes are TRBV28 and TRBJ1-1; unclear D gene. The CDR3 contains 16 residues. CDR1 MDHEN and CDR2 SYDVKM come from the germline V gene. Trimming shortened V by 10 bases and J by 5 bases, and 26 bases separated the two germline ends. The CDR3 reads CATRLDLNAGGTEAFF. The CDR3 nucleotides read TGTGCCACCCGCTTAGATCTAAATGCAGGAGGGACTGAAGCTTTCTTT.

V usage is TRBV6-6 and J usage is TRBJ2-7, with D perhaps TRBD2 (5 bases). Between the trimmed V and J ends, which lost 2 bases and 6 bases, there was a span of 17 bases. Germline V gives CDR1 MNHNY, CDR2 SVGAGI (reference sequence). This CDR3 region has 15 residues. The chain's CDR3 is CASSYGVASVGEQYF. The CDR3 nucleotides are TGTGCCAGCAGTTACGGAGTAGCGAGTGTGGGCGAGCAGTACTTC.

This sequence joins TRBV4-2 and TRBJ1-2; D gene uncertain. Germline V gives CDR1 LGHNA, CDR2 YNFKEQ. The V end lost 0 bases, the J end lost 2 bases, and 10 bases lay between the germline ends. The CDR3 contains 15 residues. CDR3 DNA sequence: TGTGCCAGCAGCCAAGATGATCCTACCAACTATGGCTACACCTTC. It yields the protein CASSQDDPTNYGYTF.

V gene TRBV2 combines with J gene TRBJ2-3, with TRBD2 matching over 11 bases. Looked up from germline, CDR1 is SNHLY and CDR2 is FYNNEI. Trimming took 6 bases from V and 2 from J; bases not matched to a gene: 16. The CDR3 consists of 19 residues. The CDR3 sequence is CASRRLAGFLRGITDTQYF. The CDR3, as DNA: TGTGCCAGCAGGAGACTAGCGGGATTTTTACGGGGGATCACAGATACGCAGTATTTT.

The CDR3 DNA sequence: TGCAGCGTTGACTTTTTCACCGGGGAGCTGTTTTTT. It yields the protein CSVDFFTGELFF. V usage is TRBV29-1 and J usage is TRBJ2-2, with D unclear. Germline-derived CDR1 and CDR2 are SQVTM and ANQGSEA. This CDR3 has 12 residues. Trimming took 3 bases from V and 4 from J, leaving 6 bases between them.

In the case of this clone: No DNA is shown, since the ends of the CDR3 on it are uncertain; the CDR3 is the one TCRdb lists. The CDR3 here is CASSSSDSSPLHF. The rearrangement joins TRBV27 to TRBJ1-6; the table's D call, TRBD1, has no DNA check behind it. The length of the CDR3 is 13 amino acids, counting both ends. Germline V gives CDR1 MNHEY, CDR2 SMNVEV (reference sequence).

This sequence joins TRBV27 and TRBJ2-1, with 10 nucleotides matching TRBD2. V trimming: 0 bases; J trimming: 4 bases; junction bases outside the gene matches: 12. The CDR3 spans 19 residues. The germline gives CDR1 MNHEY, CDR2 SMNVEV (reference sequence). CDR3 in amino acids: CASSLSPRGTSERYNEQFF. For the CDR3, the DNA is TGTGCCAGCAGTTTATCCCCTCGCGGGACTAGCGAGAGGTACAATGAGCAGTTCTTC.

V gene TRBV6-4 combines with J gene TRBJ2-7; 11 bases fit TRBD2. V gave up 4 bases and J gave up 0 bases; unmatched junction bases: 5. Germline CDR1 reads MRHNA; CDR2 reads SNTAGT. This CDR3 is 16 amino acids long. The CDR3, as DNA: TGTGCCAGCAGTGCCCGACTAGCGGGACTCTCCTACGAGCAGTACTTC. Translating it yields CASSARLAGLSYEQYF.

The rearrangement links TRBV5-1 to TRBJ1-2; D not certain. The CDR3 contains 13 residues. Trimming took off 5 bases at V and 0 bases at J, with 8 bases between the two ends. The germline CDR1 and CDR2 sequences are SGHRS and YFSETQ. CDR3 nucleotides: TGCGCCAGCAGTATCGGGGCTAACTATGGCTACACCTTC. It yields the protein CASSIGANYGYTF.

The chain couples TRBV25-1 to TRBJ2-2; 8 nucleotides line up with TRBD2. The V gene end was trimmed by 6 bases and the J gene end by 0 bases; junction bases not matched to a gene: 3. Germline V gene data show CDR1 as MGHDK and CDR2 as SYGVNS. The CDR3 has 15 residues. CDR3 DNA: TGTGCCAGCAGAGGGGGACTAGCGAACACCGGGGAGCTGTTTTTT. This codes for CASRGGLANTGELFF.